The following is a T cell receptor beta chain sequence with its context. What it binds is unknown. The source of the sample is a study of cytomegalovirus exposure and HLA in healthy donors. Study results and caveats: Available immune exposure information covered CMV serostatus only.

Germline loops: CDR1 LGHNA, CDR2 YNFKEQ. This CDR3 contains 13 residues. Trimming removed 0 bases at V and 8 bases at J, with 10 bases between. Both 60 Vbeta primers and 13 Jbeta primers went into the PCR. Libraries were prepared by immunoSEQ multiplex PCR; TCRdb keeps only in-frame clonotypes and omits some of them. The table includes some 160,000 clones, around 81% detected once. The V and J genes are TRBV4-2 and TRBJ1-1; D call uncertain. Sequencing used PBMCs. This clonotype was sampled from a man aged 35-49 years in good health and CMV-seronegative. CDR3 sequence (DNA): TGTGCCAGCAGCCAAGAAGTGTGGAGGGAAGCTTTCTTT. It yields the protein CASSQEVWREAFF.